These 32 T cell receptor beta chains originate from one sample sequenced in a study of blood T cell repertoires in COVID-19. Repertoires were generated with immunoSEQ multiplex PCR, while TCRdb's copy carries only in-frame clones and drops some. Of about 140,000 clones listed, about four fifths are singletons. Source material: peripheral blood. The receptors here all came from a human donor in a cohort sampled during active COVID-19.

The chain uses TRBV28 and TRBJ2-1; D not resolved. From germline, CDR1 is MDHEN and CDR2 SYDVKM. The CDR3 is 16 amino acids. Trimming removed 6 bases from V and 0 bases from J, with 15 bases in between. CDR3 amino acids: CASSQYHPSSYNEQFF. The CDR3 coding sequence is TGTGCCAGCAGCCAATACCACCCGAGCTCCTACAATGAGCAGTTCTTC.

The V call is TRBV5-1, the J call TRBJ1-2; 8 nucleotides match TRBD1. CDR1 is SGHRS and CDR2 is YFSETQ in the germline V gene. The ends lost 5 bases at V and 8 bases at J; junction bases unmatched: 11. The CDR3 has 14 amino acids. As DNA, the CDR3 is TGCGCCAGCAGACCACTCCCGACAGGGGAAGGCTACACCTTC. It codes for CASRPLPTGEGYTF.

The chain links TRBV6-1 to TRBJ2-1, with D maybe TRBD2 (5 bases). Germline assignment: CDR1 MNHNS and CDR2 SASEGT. The CDR3 is made up of 15 amino acids. Deletions cut 3 bases from V and 6 bases from J, with 15 bases between. CDR3 nucleotides: TGTGCCAGCAGTGATACCGGGATTAGAGTCAATGAGCAGTTCTTC. Residues: CASSDTGIRVNEQFF.

V is TRBV3-1 (or the pseudogene TRBV3-2) and J is TRBJ1-3; TRBD1 matches at 8 bases. Germline loops: CDR1 LGHDT, CDR2 YNNKEL (reference sequence). V gave up 4 bases and J gave up 3 bases; unmatched junction bases: 5. This CDR3 comprises 15 residues. The CDR3 region has the DNA TGTGCCAGCAGCCCATCGACAGGGGTTGGAAACACCATATATTTT. This sequence encodes CASSPSTGVGNTIYF.

This chain uses TRBV9 with TRBJ2-1; 8 nucleotides match TRBD2. CDR3 length: 15 amino acids. The V gene's germline CDR1 is SGDLS and CDR2 YYNGEE. V lost 1 base to trimming and J lost 9 bases; unmatched junction nucleotides: 9. CDR3 nucleotides: TGTGCCAGCAGCGTAATCGGACTAGCAGGCGGTGAGCAGTTCTTC. Translated: CASSVIGLAGGEQFF.

The genes are TRBV5-1 and TRBJ1-3; perhaps TRBD1 as D (5 bases). The germline V gene encodes CDR1 SGHRS and CDR2 YFSETQ. This CDR3 has 15 residues. V gave up 0 bases and J gave up 0 bases, with 7 bases separating them. CDR3 in DNA: TGCGCCAGCAGCTTGGTCGGGGGCTCTGGAAACACCATATATTTT. Residues: CASSLVGGSGNTIYF.

V and J are TRBV11-3 and TRBJ2-5; perhaps TRBD1 as D (6 bases). CDR3 length: 14 residues. Trimming shortened V by 6 bases and J by 1 base, and 12 bases separated the two germline ends. In germline, CDR1 is SGHNT, CDR2 YENEEA. The CDR3, as DNA: TGTGCCAGCAGTAACAGGGATGGCCAAGAGACCCAGTACTTC. It yields the protein CASSNRDGQETQYF. Looking up the rest from reference TRBV11-3 and TRBJ2-5 gives the full variable domain: EAGVVQSPRYKIIEKKQPVAFWCNPISGHNTLYWYLQNLGQGPELLIRYENEEAVDDSQLPKDRFSAERLKGVDSTLKIQPAELGDSAVYLCASSNRDGQETQYFGPGTRLLVL.

V and J are TRBV15 and TRBJ1-1; tentative D call: TRBD1 (5 bases). Germline V gives CDR1 LNHNV, CDR2 YYDKDF (reference sequence). The CDR3 is made up of 13 amino acids. Trimming removed 0 bases at V and 11 bases at J, with 13 bases between. Here the CDR3 reads CATSRDRTPGAFF. The CDR3 coding sequence is TGTGCCACCAGCAGAGATCGCACCCCAGGGGCTTTCTTT.

The chain couples TRBV29-1 to TRBJ2-3; 12 bases match TRBD2. This CDR3 has 15 amino acids. The trim removed 7 bases at V and 11 bases at J, leaving 16 bases unmatched. Germline V CDR1 and CDR2: SQVTM, ANQGSEA. The CDR3 protein is CSAELGLAGRSGQYF. In DNA, the CDR3 is TGCAGCGCCGAATTGGGACTAGCGGGTAGGTCTGGGCAGTATTTT.

The rearrangement joins TRBV7-9 to TRBJ2-5, with D possibly matching TRBD2 (5 bases). CDR3 length: 14 residues. V lost 3 bases, J lost 5 bases, and 13 bases lay in between. Germline V gives CDR1 SEHNR, CDR2 FQNEAQ (reference sequence). CDR3 in DNA: TGTGCCAGCAGCTTGGACTTGGTCGCGGAGACCCAGTACTTC. It encodes CASSLDLVAETQYF. The full variable domain, rest sourced from reference TRBV7-9 and TRBJ2-5, is DTGVSQNPRHKITKRGQNVTFRCDPISEHNRLYWYRQTLGQGPEFLTYFQNEAQLEKSRLLSDRFSAERPKGSFSTLEIQRTEQGDSAMYLCASSLDLVAETQYFGPGTRLLVL.

This clone came up once. The chain couples TRBV18 to TRBJ1-2, with 9 positions matching TRBD1. CDR3 size: 14 residues. V was pared by 6 bases and J by 7 bases, with 9 bases of the junction left unmatched. The germline gives CDR1 KGHSH, CDR2 LQKENI. CDR3 nucleotides: TGTGCCAGCTCTCGGGACAGGGCCCATTTTGGCTACACCTTC. This sequence encodes CASSRDRAHFGYTF.

V usage is TRBV19 and J usage is TRBJ1-2, with D perhaps TRBD1 (6 bases). This CDR3 region has 14 residues. With 5 bases removed from V and 8 bases from J, the gap between germline ends came to 18 bases. Germline values: CDR1 LNHDA, CDR2 SQIVND (reference sequence). DNA for the CDR3: TGTGCCAGTAGTTCACAACAGGGTGTAGGGGGCTACACCTTC. As protein: CASSSQQGVGGYTF.

The chain combines TRBV4-1 with TRBJ2-6, with D possibly being TRBD2 (6 bases). With 2 bases removed from V and 0 bases from J, the gap between germline ends came to 14 bases. The CDR3 length is 18 residues. Per the germline V gene, CDR1 is MGHRA and CDR2 is YSYEKL. The CDR3 bases are TGCGCCAGCAGCCAAACCGGGACTGATTTCTCTGGGGCCAACGTCCTGACTTTC. Translation gives CASSQTGTDFSGANVLTF.

The gene calls are TRBV13 and TRBJ2-1, with 9 bases identical to TRBD2. V gave up 2 bases and J gave up 5 bases; unmatched junction bases: 19. This CDR3 contains 20 residues. In germline, CDR1 is PRHDT, CDR2 FYEKMQ (reference sequence). CDR3 in DNA: TGTGCCAGCAGCTTAAAGGCAGGCGTTGGGGTAGCGGGAGCTGACAATGAGCAGTTCTTC. It translates to CASSLKAGVGVAGADNEQFF.

V usage is TRBV6-5 and J usage is TRBJ2-3; 7 nucleotides agree with TRBD2. The CDR3 has 13 amino acids. The junction had 2 bases not matched to a gene; V was cut back by 6 bases and J by 2 bases. Per the germline V gene, CDR1 is MNHEY and CDR2 is SVGAGI. Here the CDR3 DNA reads TGTGCCAGCAGGGGACTAACCACAGATACGCAGTATTTT. Encoded protein: CASRGLTTDTQYF.

The chain uses TRBV3-1 (or the pseudogene TRBV3-2) and TRBJ1-4, with D unresolved. Germline loops: CDR1 LGHDT, CDR2 YNNKEL (reference sequence). This CDR3 region has 14 residues. The V end lost 2 bases, the J end lost 7 bases, and 11 bases lay between the germline ends. As DNA, the CDR3 is TGTGCCAGCAGCCAATTATTCTTAGTTGAAAAACTGTTTTTT. This encodes CASSQLFLVEKLFF.

The chain employs TRBV27 and TRBJ2-2; 7 nucleotides match TRBD2. The germline V gene has CDR1 MNHEY and CDR2 SMNVEV (reference sequence). The CDR3 runs to 16 residues. V lost 0 bases to trimming and J lost 7 bases; unmatched junction nucleotides: 8. CDR3 sequence (DNA): TGTGCCAGCAGTTTATCGGGGAGGGCCAGTCGCGGGGAGCTGTTTTTT. It translates to CASSLSGRASRGELFF.

The chain joins TRBV14 to TRBJ2-1, with 9 bases lining up with TRBD2. CDR1 is SGHDN, CDR2 FVKESK, per germline. V lost 0 bases, J lost 5 bases, and 11 bases stayed unmatched. CDR3 size: 18 residues. The CDR3 here is CASSQETWGSGRNNEQFF. CDR3 nucleotides: TGTGCCAGCAGCCAAGAAACCTGGGGCAGCGGGAGGAACAATGAGCAGTTCTTC.

The table lists this clone with a count of one. J is TRBJ2-5 and V is TRBV2; D may be TRBD2 (5 bases). With 4 bases removed from V and 1 base from J, the gap between germline ends came to 10 bases. Germline V gene data show CDR1 as SNHLY and CDR2 as FYNNEI. The CDR3 loop spans 14 amino acids. CDR3 nucleotides: TGTGCCAGCAGTGCTCAACTAGGCCAAGAGACCCAGTACTTC. Translation: CASSAQLGQETQYF.

This chain links TRBV3-1 (or the pseudogene TRBV3-2) with TRBJ1-1, with a weak D call TRBD1 (5 bases). Germline CDR1 reads LGHDT; CDR2 reads YNNKEL (reference sequence). This CDR3 has 13 amino acids. Trimming pared 4 bases from V and 9 bases from J, leaving 15 bases between. The CDR3 DNA reads as TGTGCCAGCAGCCTCGGGACTGAATCACAAGCTTTCTTT. Its protein product is CASSLGTESQAFF.

CDR3 nucleotide sequence: TGTGCCAGCAGCCCCCCCGGCGGTCCAGGGTGGGAGCAGTTCTTC. Translation: CASSPPGGPGWEQFF. V usage is TRBV14 and J usage is TRBJ2-1, with D maybe TRBD1 (5 bases). The V gene's germline CDR1 is SGHDN and CDR2 FVKESK. The CDR3 totals 15 residues. The germline V and J ends were trimmed by 4 bases and 10 bases, with 20 bases remaining between them.

This chain joins TRBV12-3 or TRBV12-4 and TRBJ1-5; D call uncertain. V gave up 2 bases and J gave up 9 bases, with 8 bases separating them. This CDR3 comprises 12 residues. CDR3 residues: CASSLPGSPQHF. The CDR3, as DNA: TGTGCCAGCAGTTTACCGGGTTCGCCCCAGCATTTT.

This clone was detected only a few times. This sequence joins TRBV18 and TRBJ1-2, with TRBD1 as a possible D gene (5 bases). Per germline, CDR1 KGHSH and CDR2 LQKENI. Trimming removed 3 bases from V and 0 bases from J, with 20 bases in between. The CDR3 has 18 amino acids. The CDR3 region has the DNA TGTGCCAGCTCACCTCTAGGAAGGGGCAGGAGACCTAACTATGGCTACACCTTC. Its translation: CASSPLGRGRRPNYGYTF.

The V gene is TRBV12-1, the J gene TRBJ2-3; the tabulated D call, TRBD2, remains unverified against the DNA. TRBV12-1 corresponds to a pseudogene. This CDR3 has 11 amino acids. The chain's CDR3 is CASGEGDTQYF. CDR3 bases: TGTGCCAGCGGTGAGGGAGATACGCAGTATTTT.

This clone occurred a few times. The chain's CDR3 is CASSPGLALVDTQYF. DNA for the CDR3: TGTGCCAGCTCACCGGGACTAGCGTTGGTGGATACGCAGTATTTT. The V call is TRBV18, the J call TRBJ2-3; 10 nucleotides align to TRBD2. Germline V gene sequence: CDR1 KGHSH, CDR2 LQKENI. This CDR3 is built from 15 residues. V dropped 3 bases and J dropped 6; count of bases not matched to a gene: 6.

The J gene is TRBJ2-1, the V gene TRBV12-3 or TRBV12-4, with 7 bases matching TRBD2. This CDR3 comprises 13 residues. Trimming cost V 8 bases and J 7 bases; bases outside gene matches: 8. CDR3 protein: CASGYSGGNEQFF. CDR3 sequence (DNA): TGTGCCAGCGGCTACTCCGGGGGGAATGAGCAGTTCTTC.

The V call is TRBV4-1, the J call TRBJ1-1, with 12 bases lining up with TRBD1. Looked up from germline, CDR1 is MGHRA and CDR2 is YSYEKL. The CDR3 sequence is 14 residues long. V shed 4 bases and J 10 bases; nucleotides not matched to a gene: 7. The CDR3 bases are TGCGCCAGCAGCCGAGGGGGACAGGGGGCGTTAGCTTTCTTT. The encoded protein is CASSRGGQGALAFF.

The chain joins TRBV2 to TRBJ1-6, with D maybe TRBD1 (6 bases). The CDR3 loop spans 17 amino acids. The germline V and J ends were trimmed by 5 bases and 0 bases, with 14 bases remaining between them. The germline CDR1 and CDR2 sequences are SNHLY and FYNNEI. CDR3 in amino acids: CASSPQGFSSYNSPLHF. Written as DNA, the CDR3 is TGTGCCAGCAGTCCTCAGGGGTTTAGCTCCTATAATTCACCCCTCCACTTT.

The rearrangement uses TRBV11-2 and TRBJ2-5; D ambiguous. This CDR3 comprises 12 residues. V lost 1 base to trimming and J lost 5 bases, with 5 bases between them. CDR1 and CDR2 (germline): SGHAT, FQNNGV. This CDR3 is CASSLGVETQYF. The CDR3 DNA reads TGTGCCAGCAGCTTAGGCGTTGAGACCCAGTACTTC.

This clone was seen a few times. The rearrangement uses TRBV27 and TRBJ2-1; D gene uncertain. Trimming took 1 base from V and 7 from J, leaving 14 bases between them. Germline V gene lookup returns CDR1 MNHEY and CDR2 SMNVEV (reference sequence). This CDR3 region has 15 residues. CDR3 nucleotide sequence: TGTGCCAGCAGTTTATTTCGGGTAACGATAAATGAGCAGTTCTTC. This gives the protein CASSLFRVTINEQFF.

This clone came up once. This rearrangement joins TRBV28 to TRBJ1-4, with 10 bases matching TRBD1. The germline V gene has CDR1 MDHEN and CDR2 SYDVKM. V lost 6 bases and J lost 10; bases outside the gene matches: 8. The CDR3 sequence is 14 residues long. CDR3 sequence: CASRPGQGIGKLFF. For the CDR3, the DNA is TGTGCCAGCAGGCCGGGACAGGGGATTGGAAAACTGTTTTTT.

The CDR3 DNA is TGCGCCAGCAGCTTGGAAAGGGCCAGGGGTAGTGAAGCTTTCTTT. Translated: CASSLERARGSEAFF. V is TRBV5-1 and J is TRBJ1-1; possible D gene TRBD1, 6 bases. Germline V gene data show CDR1 as SGHRS and CDR2 as YFSETQ. The CDR3 extends over 15 amino acids. Trimming removed 0 bases from V and 7 bases from J, with 16 bases in between.